This entry concerns a single T cell receptor (beta chain). This entry comes from a study of shared clonotypes between healthy human individuals. Clones were read by immunoSEQ multiplex PCR, and TCRdb kept only the in-frame ones, dropping some. The sample has about 1 million clones, around four fifths seen once. This CDR3 contains 14 residues. Germline CDR1 is SGHAT and CDR2 is FQNNGV. The V gene end was trimmed by 3 bases and the J gene end by 4 bases; junction bases not matched to a gene: 4. The receptor comes from a man younger than 35 in good health. The sample consisted of memory CD4+ T cells sorted from blood. Subset defined: CD45RA-negative fraction. V gene TRBV11-2 combines with J gene TRBJ2-7, with 9 bases aligning to TRBD1. CDR3 protein: CASSFTGGAYEQYF. The DNA for the CDR3 is TGTGCCAGCAGCTTTACAGGGGGCGCTTACGAGCAGTACTTC.